This TCR beta chain was documented in a study of CD8 T cells in Susac syndrome. Reverse transcription of roughly 0.45 to 1 ug RNA was carried out with random hexamers. From the immunoSEQ multiplex PCR reads, TCRdb called clonotypes with MiXCR, one entry per CDR3 protein. This table has more than 75,000 distinct CDR3 sequences, 90% to 95% appearing once. Sequencing of TCR beta covered CD8+ and CD4+ T cells obtained from blood. Trimming stripped 5 bases from V and 3 bases from J, with 12 bases between. CDR3 length: 14 residues. CDR1 and CDR2 (germline): SEHNR, FQNEAQ (reference sequence). The sample taken for sequencing was CD8+ T cells from PBMCs. This chain links TRBV7-9 with TRBJ2-3; TRBD2 might be the D (5 bases). The TCR comes from a human donor in good health. CDR3 nucleotides: TGTGCCAGCAGCGGGAGCTCCGGTACAGATACGCAGTATTTT. Translated, it gives CASSGSSGTDTQYF.